One and the same sample provided the 15 T cell receptor beta chains below, sequenced in a study of T cell responses to AZD1222 COVID-19 vaccine. TCRdb's table, derived via immunoSEQ multiplex PCR, lists solely in-frame clones and lacks some. Found here are 65,000 to 70,000 clones, more than 70% of them singletons; the top ten hold roughly 8%. The starting material was peripheral blood, obtained on day 0 of AZD1222 vaccination. Source of these receptors: an adult in good health.

The chain recombines TRBV27 with TRBJ2-1; D is ambiguous. The germline V gene encodes CDR1 MNHEY and CDR2 SMNVEV (reference sequence). With 0 bases removed from V and 6 bases from J, the gap between germline ends came to 6 bases. This CDR3 is 13 amino acids long. CDR3 sequence: CASSLSLPNEQFF. DNA of the CDR3: TGTGCCAGCAGTTTATCGCTCCCCAATGAGCAGTTCTTC.

This clone is a singleton in its sample. The chain recombines TRBV7-8 with TRBJ2-1; D unclear. Trimming cost V 4 bases and J 4 bases, with 8 bases left between them. Germline CDR1 SGHVS, CDR2 FQNEAQ. The CDR3 extends over 13 amino acids. The CDR3 DNA reads TGTGCCAGCAGCTATGCTTCTTACAATGAGCAGTTCTTC. It yields the protein CASSYASYNEQFF.

The chain uses TRBV10-1 and TRBJ1-1, with D maybe TRBD1 (5 bases). Deletions cut 0 bases from V and 4 bases from J, with 12 bases between. The germline V gene encodes CDR1 WNHNN and CDR2 SYGVQD (reference sequence). The CDR3 has 15 residues. The CDR3 nucleotides are TGCGCCAGCAGTGAGTCGCCAGGGCTGCGCACTGAAGCTTTCTTT. This encodes CASSESPGLRTEAFF.

This clone came up a few times. The chain has TRBV2 and TRBJ2-7; tentative D call: TRBD1 (6 bases). V shed 7 bases and J shed 1 base, with 14 bases lying between them. Germline CDR1 reads SNHLY; CDR2 reads FYNNEI. The CDR3 has 14 amino acids. The CDR3 protein is CASTLQGVSYEQYF. The CDR3 DNA follows: TGTGCCAGCACCTTACAGGGAGTTTCCTACGAGCAGTACTTC.

By its share, this clone is medium-sized (0.01 to 0.1%). The genes are TRBV7-9 and TRBJ2-1; no definite D call. The V gene lost 1 base and the J gene lost 8 bases, with 6 bases spanning the gap. Germline V gives CDR1 SEHNR, CDR2 FQNEAQ (reference sequence). The CDR3 contains 12 residues. The CDR3 protein is CASSLGFDEQFF. The CDR3, as DNA: TGTGCCAGCAGCTTAGGATTCGATGAGCAGTTCTTC.

The chain has TRBV2 and TRBJ1-6; D is ambiguous. The CDR3 consists of 13 residues. Germline lookup yields CDR1 SNHLY and CDR2 FYNNEI. Trimming stripped 2 bases from V and 6 bases from J, with 5 bases between. The CDR3 loop is CASSEFSNSPLHF. The CDR3 DNA sequence: TGTGCCAGCAGTGAATTCTCTAATTCACCCCTCCACTTT.

The chain uses TRBV7-2 and TRBJ2-7, with D hard to call. CDR3 length: 14 amino acids. Per the germline V gene, CDR1 is SGHTA and CDR2 is FQGNSA. V was cut by 4 bases and J by 3 bases, with 13 bases left in between. In nucleotides, the CDR3 is TGTGCCAGCAGCTCGAGACTTGGAGTCTACGAGCAGTACTTC. It yields the protein CASSSRLGVYEQYF.

V gene TRBV5-4 combines with J gene TRBJ1-2; D possibly corresponds to TRBD1 (6 bases). Trimming cost V 6 bases and J 2 bases, with 14 bases left between them. Germline V gene data show CDR1 as SGHNT and CDR2 as YYREEE (reference sequence). The CDR3 covers 14 residues. CDR3 amino acids: CASNTRGFNYGYTF. CDR3 nucleotide sequence: TGTGCCAGCAATACCAGGGGCTTCAACTATGGCTACACCTTC.

The chain links TRBV14 to TRBJ2-3; D call uncertain. CDR1 is SGHDN, CDR2 FVKESK, per germline. The CDR3 length is 13 residues. V gave up 1 base and J gave up 2 bases, with 4 bases separating them. The CDR3 here is CASSQGTTDTQYF. The CDR3 region has the DNA TGTGCCAGCAGCCAAGGAACCACAGATACGCAGTATTTT.

The chain combines TRBV5-6 with TRBJ1-4; tentatively, D is TRBD1 (5 bases). CDR1 is SGHDT, CDR2 YYEEEE, per germline. V was trimmed by 0 bases and J by 0 bases, leaving 6 bases between them. This CDR3 has 15 amino acids. CDR3 residues: CASSLAGATNEKLFF. DNA for the CDR3: TGTGCCAGCAGCTTGGCGGGGGCAACTAATGAAAAACTGTTTTTT.

The chain recombines TRBV29-1 with TRBJ2-7; 13 nucleotides line up with TRBD2. Trimming took 7 bases from V and 4 from J; bases not matched to a gene: 7. CDR3 length equals 14 residues. Germline V gene sequence: CDR1 SQVTM, CDR2 ANQGSEA. In DNA form, the CDR3 reads TGCAGCGAGGGACTGGGACTAGCGGGGTACGAGCAGTACTTC. It translates to CSEGLGLAGYEQYF.

This sequence joins TRBV20-1 and TRBJ1-2, with 7 bases lining up with TRBD1. CDR3 length equals 11 residues. Germline loops: CDR1 DFQATT, CDR2 SNEGSKA (reference sequence). The V segment lost 5 bases and the J segment 4 bases; nucleotides outside the gene matches: 1. CDR3 coding DNA: TGCAGTGCTTGGGACAGCTATGGCTACACCTTC. Protein: CSAWDSYGYTF.

This clone was observed a handful of times. This chain connects TRBV5-1 to TRBJ1-1; D is undetermined. Between the trimmed V and J ends, which lost 0 bases and 6 bases, there was a span of 15 bases. CDR3 size: 15 residues. From germline, CDR1 is SGHRS and CDR2 YFSETQ. The DNA for the CDR3 is TGCGCCAGCAGCTTGGGTGGGAGACCGATCGCTGAAGCTTTCTTT. As protein: CASSLGGRPIAEAFF.

The rearrangement joins TRBV20-1 to TRBJ1-1; 11 nucleotides match TRBD1. The CDR3 has 11 amino acids. Germline CDR1 and CDR2: DFQATT and SNEGSKA (reference sequence). V gave up 5 bases and J gave up 11 bases; unmatched junction bases: 4. CDR3 protein: CSAGTGGDAFF. The DNA of the CDR3 is TGCAGTGCTGGGACAGGGGGGGACGCTTTCTTT.

This clone was seen a single time. Here the CDR3 DNA reads TGCGCCAGCAGCTTGAACCAAGAGACCCAGTACTTC. As protein: CASSLNQETQYF. The rearrangement links TRBV5-1 to TRBJ2-5; D is ambiguous. The CDR3 totals 12 residues. Germline V CDR1 and CDR2: SGHRS, YFSETQ. With 1 base removed from V and 0 bases from J, the gap between germline ends came to 1 base.